What follows is one TCR beta chain and its context. This clone was found once. It lacks a known antigen. No base quality values were provided; no much bigger clone lies one nucleotide off. Using the deep immunoSEQ assay, multiplex PCR amplified TCR CDR3 regions from genomic DNA. For each cell subset, the extracted genomic DNA was distributed evenly across all wells of several immunoSEQ 96-well plates, and each plate served as one replicate. For sorted subsets, around 200 ng genomic DNA, equal to 30,000 to 35,000 T cell genomes, was loaded into each replicate PCR. Purified libraries were measured with a Qubit 3.0 fluorometer, size-checked on a Bioanalyzer 2100, and measured again with the KAPA Library Quantification kit. Every immunoSEQ 96-well plate was sequenced on a separate single-read 150-cycle Illumina NextSeq 550 flow cell. From the authors' description of their analysis: Because only junctional sequences without quality scores were contained in the immunoSEQ output, filtering matching that applied to full-length reads could not be performed. Sequences were annotated with PyIR, a Python wrapper for IgBLAST v1.9, and V/J genes and CDR3 were assigned using IMGT germline references. Reads with weak V/J assignments (E-value above 1e-6), missing CDR3, stop codons, out-of-frame junctions, or ambiguous translated residues were removed. V3J clonotypes were defined by identical inferred V gene, J gene, and CDR3 amino acid sequence. Percentage overlap between repertoires was computed as shared unique clonotypes divided by the size of the smaller repertoire. Repertoire richness was assessed with RTK rarefaction, the Chao1 estimator, and Recon v2.1 estimates of unobserved clonotypes. For all TCRbeta clonotypes obtained by the gDNA method from a few donors, generation probabilities were computed with OLGA. TCRdb holds this immuneACCESS table with in-frame rearrangements only. Some clones are missing; in checked studies, unresolved V genes explain under half, and the rest has no known cause. V, J and clone size are taken as reported in that table, and D and trimming were inferred from the DNA itself. The sample table records more than 2 million clones; 85% to 95% of these occur just once. The biggest ten clones account for around 0.13% of the sample.

Healthy HIV-negative adults with no recently reported acute infections or vaccinations were included as donors. Every donor was a Caucasian adult living in Nashville, Tennessee, USA. Magnetic negative selection was used to enrich CD4+ T cells, after which naive cells were positively selected on CD45RA and the negative fraction became the memory subset. Blood was obtained by leukapheresis, after which PBMCs were separated by Ficoll-Histopaque density gradient centrifugation and cryopreserved in liquid nitrogen vapor phase. Analytical flow cytometry was used to check the purity and quantity of every magnetically sorted T cell population. Genomic DNA was isolated from every sorted fraction and measured by UV absorbance on a Nanodrop 2000c. The data derive from a study of shared clonotypes between healthy human individuals (dated by TCRdb to the early 2020s). Regarding the study in general: A few men and two women, aged 18 to 49 years, made up the cohort. For each donor, three plates each were used for CD4 naive and CD4 memory, two plates were used for CD8 naive, and one plate was used for CD8 memory. To estimate repertoire size and how much clonotype sharing occurs between individuals, the study deeply sequenced the blood TCR repertoires of roughly 5 healthy adults. To increase sequencing depth and limit assay-specific biases, TCR repertoire library preparation and sequencing were carried out by different laboratories using diverse techniques. Between about 0.8 and 9.5 billion PBMCs per donor were obtained by leukapheresis.

Based on the germline V gene (reference sequence), the CDR1 and CDR2 sequences are SEHNR and FQNEAQ. V is pruned by 2 bases and J by 3 bases, leaving 2 bases of the junction without a gene match. The CDR3 sequence holds 14 residues, the cysteine and phenylalanine included. Only the CDR3 part of the read is kept: 42 bases, read in frame from the first base. Results and caveats for the whole study, not just this receptor: Based on pairwise subsampling, the degree of clonotype sharing among donors was expected to be affected by sequencing depth. Higher generation probabilities were observed for clonotypes shared by all four sorted-subset donors than for non-shared clonotypes. Approximately 4.8% of naive CD4, 3% to 4% of naive CD8, approximately 2% of memory CD4, and about 0.4% of memory CD8 clonotypes were shared across several donors. Even with the large sequencing depth, rarefaction of the sorted-subset datasets indicated that sequencing was incomplete. Sampling was limited to blood, and TCR repertoires in tissue likely differ from TCR repertoires in blood. Naive subsets generally had larger estimated clonotype richness than memory subsets did. The genetic and exposure-history diversity represented was limited by the small number of donors.

This TCR was recovered from a man aged 18 to 29 in good health. The V and J segments used are TRBV7-9 and TRBJ1-1; the central 8 bases match TRBD1. What was sequenced was naive CD4+ T cells sorted from blood. Sample cell subset or site, as interpreted from the label and publication: CD45RA+ positively selected. CDR3 protein: CASSLLDRDTEAFF. At the DNA level, the sequence is TGTGCCAGCAGCTTATTGGACAGGGACACTGAAGCTTTCTTT.